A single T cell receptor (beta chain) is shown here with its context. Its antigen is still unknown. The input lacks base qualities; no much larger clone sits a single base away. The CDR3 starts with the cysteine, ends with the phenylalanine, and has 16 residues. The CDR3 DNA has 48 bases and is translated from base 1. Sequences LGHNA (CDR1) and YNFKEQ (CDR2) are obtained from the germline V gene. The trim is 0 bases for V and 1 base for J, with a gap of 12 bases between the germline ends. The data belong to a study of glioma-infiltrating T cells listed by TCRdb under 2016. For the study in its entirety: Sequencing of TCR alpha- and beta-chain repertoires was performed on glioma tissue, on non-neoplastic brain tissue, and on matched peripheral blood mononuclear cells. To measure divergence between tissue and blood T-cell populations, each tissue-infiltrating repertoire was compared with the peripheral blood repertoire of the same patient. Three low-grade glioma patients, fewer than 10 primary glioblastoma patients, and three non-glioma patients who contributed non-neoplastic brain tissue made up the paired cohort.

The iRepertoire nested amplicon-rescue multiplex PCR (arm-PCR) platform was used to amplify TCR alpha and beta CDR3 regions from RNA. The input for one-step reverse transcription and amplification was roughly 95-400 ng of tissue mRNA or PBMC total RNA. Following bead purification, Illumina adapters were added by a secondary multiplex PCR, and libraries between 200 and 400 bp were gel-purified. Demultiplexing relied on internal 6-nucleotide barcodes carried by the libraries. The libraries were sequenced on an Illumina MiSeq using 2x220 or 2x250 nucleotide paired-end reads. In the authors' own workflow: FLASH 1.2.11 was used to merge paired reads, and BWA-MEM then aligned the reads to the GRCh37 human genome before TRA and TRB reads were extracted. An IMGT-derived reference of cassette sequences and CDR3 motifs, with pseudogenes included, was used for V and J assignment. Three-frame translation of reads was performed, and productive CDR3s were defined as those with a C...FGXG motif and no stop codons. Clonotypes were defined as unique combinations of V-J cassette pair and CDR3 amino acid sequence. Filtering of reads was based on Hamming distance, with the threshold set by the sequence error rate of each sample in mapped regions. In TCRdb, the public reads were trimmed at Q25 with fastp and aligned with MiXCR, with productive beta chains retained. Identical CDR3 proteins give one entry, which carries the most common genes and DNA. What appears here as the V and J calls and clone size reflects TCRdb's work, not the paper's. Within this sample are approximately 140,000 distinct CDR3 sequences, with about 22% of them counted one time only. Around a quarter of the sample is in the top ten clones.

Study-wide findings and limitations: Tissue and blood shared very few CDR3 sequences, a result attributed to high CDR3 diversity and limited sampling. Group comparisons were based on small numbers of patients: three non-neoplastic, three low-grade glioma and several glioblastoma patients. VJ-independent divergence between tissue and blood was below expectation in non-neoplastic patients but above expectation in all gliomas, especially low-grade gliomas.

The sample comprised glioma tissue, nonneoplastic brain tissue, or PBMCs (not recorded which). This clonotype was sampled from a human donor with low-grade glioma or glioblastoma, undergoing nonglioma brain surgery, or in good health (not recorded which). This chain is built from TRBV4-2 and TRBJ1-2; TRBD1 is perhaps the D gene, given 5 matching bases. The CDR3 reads CASSQEVTANNYGYTF. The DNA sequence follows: TGTGCCAGCAGCCAAGAAGTGACAGCGAATAACTATGGCTACACCTTC.